Each of the 16 T cell receptor beta chains below was sequenced from the same sample in a study of blood T cell repertoires in COVID-19. The method was immunoSEQ multiplex PCR; TCRdb's version includes in-frame clones alone and lacks a portion of them. The sample consists of under 250,000 clones, approximately 80% of them appearing once. The sequenced material came from PBMCs or T cells enriched from blood (not recorded which). The receptors come from a woman between 35 and 50 years old with acute COVID-19.

CDR3 sequence: CASRQGVNTEAFF. The CDR3, as DNA: TGTGCCAGCAGACAGGGGGTGAACACTGAAGCTTTCTTT. The rearrangement uses TRBV19 and TRBJ1-1; TRBD1 matches 9 bases. The CDR3 has 13 residues. Trimming removed 9 bases from V and 0 bases from J; junction bases left unmatched: 2. Germline-derived CDR1 and CDR2 are LNHDA and SQIVND (reference sequence).

The chain carries TRBV7-9 and TRBJ2-4, with 9 bases identical to TRBD2. J lost 7 bases, V lost 5 bases, and 9 bases had no gene match. Germline loops: CDR1 SEHNR, CDR2 FQNEAQ (reference sequence). CDR3 size: 15 residues. The CDR3 reads CASSPAAGGGNIQYF. The CDR3 DNA reads as TGTGCCAGCAGCCCCGCGGCGGGAGGGGGGAACATTCAGTACTTC.

This sequence joins TRBV19 and TRBJ1-2; TRBD1 agrees at 9 bases. V was clipped by 1 base and J by 0 bases; unmatched bases: 9. This CDR3 has 18 amino acids. From germline, CDR1 is LNHDA and CDR2 SQIVND (reference sequence). CDR3 loop: CASSIVPPDRGANYGYTF. The CDR3 DNA reads as TGTGCCAGTAGTATAGTGCCCCCGGACAGGGGAGCTAACTATGGCTACACCTTC.

The V and J genes are TRBV30 and TRBJ1-1; TRBD1 aligns across 8 bases. Germline V gene lookup returns CDR1 GTSNPN and CDR2 SVGIG (reference sequence). This CDR3 has 13 amino acids. J was trimmed by 11 bases and V by 4 bases; bases with no gene match: 12. The CDR3 spells CAWTALGQGRAFF. The CDR3 bases are TGTGCCTGGACTGCACTTGGACAGGGCCGGGCTTTCTTT.

V and J are TRBV18 and TRBJ2-3, with 8 bases identical to TRBD1. This CDR3 has 14 amino acids. In germline, CDR1 is KGHSH, CDR2 LQKENI. V lost 3 bases, J lost 8 bases, and 7 bases stayed unmatched. CDR3 residues: CASSPPQGAPTQYF. CDR3 in DNA: TGTGCCAGCTCACCTCCCCAGGGGGCGCCTACGCAGTATTTT.

The rearrangement uses TRBV11-1 and TRBJ2-1, with TRBD1 matching over 7 bases. The CDR3 loop spans 15 amino acids. CDR1 is SGHAT and CDR2 is FQDESV in the germline V gene (reference sequence). J lost 2 bases, V lost 6 bases, and 7 bases had no gene match. CDR3 DNA sequence: TGTGCCAGCAGGGGACAGAGATCCCCCTACAATGAGCAGTTCTTC. It encodes CASRGQRSPYNEQFF. Combining the CDR3 with reference TRBV11-1 and TRBJ2-1 gives the whole variable domain EAEVAQSPRYKITEKSQAVAFWCDPISGHATLYWYRQILGQGPELLVQFQDESVVDDSQLPKDRFSAERLKGVDSTLKIQPAELGDSAMYLCASRGQRSPYNEQFFGPGTRLTVL.

The chain uses TRBV7-2 and TRBJ2-3; 8 bases align to TRBD2. CDR3 length: 15 residues. The J segment lost 4 bases and the V segment lost 3 bases, leaving 6 bases of the junction unmatched. Germline assignment: CDR1 SGHTA and CDR2 FQGNSA. The CDR3: CASSLERGWADTQYF. CDR3 nucleotide sequence: TGTGCCAGCAGCTTGGAGCGGGGGTGGGCAGATACGCAGTATTTT.

The J gene is TRBJ1-5, the V gene TRBV19; 9 nucleotides line up with TRBD1. The CDR3 extends over 17 amino acids. Germline V CDR1 and CDR2: LNHDA, SQIVND (reference sequence). V gave up 4 bases and J gave up 2 bases; unmatched junction bases: 9. The CDR3 loop is CASSRQGGILGNQPQHF. As DNA, the CDR3 is TGTGCCAGTAGTAGACAGGGGGGGATTTTGGGCAATCAGCCCCAGCATTTT. Variable domain in full (rest from reference TRBV19 and TRBJ1-5): DGGITQSPKYLFRKEGQNVTLSCEQNLNHDAMYWYRQDPGQGLRLIYYSQIVNDFQKGDIAEGYSVSREKKESFPLTVTSAQKNPTAFYLCASSRQGGILGNQPQHFGDGTRLSIL.

This rearrangement joins TRBV5-1 to TRBJ1-6; 8 nucleotides line up with TRBD1. This CDR3 contains 16 residues. CDR1 is SGHRS, CDR2 YFSETQ, per germline. V lost 4 bases, J lost 9 bases, and 12 bases stayed unmatched. CDR3 in amino acids: CASSARTGSLGSPLHF. In nucleotides, the CDR3 is TGCGCCAGCAGCGCTAGGACAGGGTCGTTGGGTTCACCCCTCCACTTT.

The genes are TRBV7-3 and TRBJ2-1, with 7 positions matching TRBD2. Germline lookup yields CDR1 SGHTA and CDR2 FQGTGA. After removal of 1 base from V and 0 bases from J, the junction contained 0 bases not matched to a gene. The CDR3 runs 15 residues. DNA for the CDR3: TGTGCCAGCAGCTTAAGCGGGAGCTCCTACAATGAGCAGTTCTTC. As protein: CASSLSGSSYNEQFF.

The V gene is TRBV28, the J gene TRBJ1-5; D call uncertain. The CDR3 consists of 13 residues. Germline loops: CDR1 MDHEN, CDR2 SYDVKM. Trimming stripped 9 bases from V and 0 bases from J, with 9 bases between. The CDR3 region has the DNA TGTGCCAGTATGAGGGATAGCAATCAGCCCCAGCATTTT. Protein sequence: CASMRDSNQPQHF. The full variable domain, rest sourced from reference TRBV28 and TRBJ1-5, is DVKVTQSSRYLVKRTGEKVFLECVQDMDHENMFWYRQDPGLGLRLIYFSYDVKMKEKGDIPEGYSVSREKKERFSLILESASTNQTSMYLCASMRDSNQPQHFGDGTRLSIL.

The chain recombines TRBV6-6 with TRBJ1-4, with a possible D match to TRBD1 (6 bases). CDR1 is MNHNY, CDR2 SVGAGI, per germline (reference sequence). This CDR3 contains 15 residues. Between the trimmed V and J ends, which lost 0 bases and 10 bases, there was a span of 15 bases. CDR3 region: CASSYSGGEGGKLFF. In DNA, the CDR3 is TGTGCCAGCAGTTACTCGGGCGGGGAGGGGGGAAAACTGTTTTTT.

The CDR3 bases are TGTGCCAGCACCCGGGACAGGGTGAGTCAGCCCCAGCATTTT. Residues: CASTRDRVSQPQHF. The chain has TRBV28 and TRBJ1-5, with 9 bases that match TRBD1. CDR3 length equals 14 residues. The germline CDR1 and CDR2 sequences are MDHEN and SYDVKM. V dropped 7 bases and J dropped 6; count of bases not matched to a gene: 7. Based on the CDR3 plus reference TRBV28 and TRBJ1-5, the full variable domain is DVKVTQSSRYLVKRTGEKVFLECVQDMDHENMFWYRQDPGLGLRLIYFSYDVKMKEKGDIPEGYSVSREKKERFSLILESASTNQTSMYLCASTRDRVSQPQHFGDGTRLSIL.

The chain recombines TRBV5-1 with TRBJ1-1; perhaps TRBD1 as D (5 bases). Germline CDR1 and CDR2: SGHRS and YFSETQ. Trimming stripped 4 bases from V and 1 base from J, with 11 bases between. This CDR3 region has 14 residues. The chain's CDR3 is CASSKLGGNTEAFF. DNA of the CDR3: TGCGCCAGCAGCAAACTGGGGGGGAACACTGAAGCTTTCTTT.

The chain employs TRBV12-3 or TRBV12-4 and TRBJ1-3; D is undetermined. The CDR3 runs to 12 residues. With 5 bases removed from V and 7 bases from J, the gap between germline ends came to 9 bases. The CDR3 region has the DNA TGTGCCAGCAGTCAAGCCCGGAACACCATATATTTT. This codes for CASSQARNTIYF.

The rearrangement joins TRBV20-1 to TRBJ2-5; no firm D call. V was pared by 6 bases and J by 4 bases, with 9 bases between. CDR1 and CDR2 (germline): DFQATT, SNEGSKA (reference sequence). This CDR3 comprises 11 residues. CDR3 region: CSAASRETQYF. DNA for the CDR3: TGCAGTGCCGCCTCGAGAGAGACCCAGTACTTC.